The present T cell receptor (beta chain) was sequenced within a study of tumor and adjacent non-tumor tissue in lung cancer. About the study: Stage I to III disease affected roughly 10 men and 5 women aged about 31 to 80.

Three rounds of nested PCR, following a modified ARM-PCR protocol, produced the TCRbeta library. From the multiplex PCR reads, TCRdb called clonotypes with MiXCR, one entry per CDR3 protein. The sample holds roughly 74,000 distinct CDR3 sequences; just over 75% are singletons and the top ten take less than 50%. In germline, CDR1 is MDHEN, CDR2 SYDVKM. This CDR3 comprises 14 residues. This clonotype was seen a few times. Its specificity is unknown. A much larger clone lies a single base off, so this may be a read error. This sample's RNA came from whole unsorted tissue. Distant lung tissue was collected more than 3 cm away from the tumor edge. Chemotherapy-naive patients with new lung cancer underwent thoracic surgery in China, August–late 2014. Study-level points and caveats: Normal lung showed higher cumulative top 100 clone frequency than tumor.

The sample consisted of distant non-tumor lung tissue. The TCR sequence derives from a man aged 70 or older with non-small cell lung cancer. The V call is TRBV28, the J call TRBJ1-5; no reliable D call. The CDR3 nucleotides are TGTGCCAGCAGTTTATCGGCGGCGGCACAGCCCCACCATTTT. Translated: CASSLSAAAQPHHF.